What follows describes a single T cell receptor (beta chain). Its antigen has not been determined. The sample holds no much larger clone one base away, and base qualities are not on file. Whole blood was collected in K2EDTA tubes by collaborating institutions according to the institutions' own protocols. For TCRbeta analysis, collaborators shipped samples as frozen whole blood, isolated PBMCs, or DNA extracted from either of those sample types. The junction carries 6 bases between V and J, which are trimmed by 0 bases and 6 bases respectively. The CDR3 covers 12 residues, taking in both the cysteine and the phenylalanine. Only the CDR3 DNA is retained, 36 bases long and in frame from the first base. The CDR1 and CDR2 encoded by the germline V gene are SGHRS and YFSETQ. The data stem from a study of blood T cell repertoires in COVID-19 (dated by TCRdb to the early 2020s). Regarding the study in general: The collaborator samples originated in the United States, Italy and Spain and spanned the acute and convalescent phases of COVID-19. The material from the prospective study consisted of cDNA or gDNA derived from T cells, B-cell-depleted T cells, or PBMCs. Subjects who had been exposed to COVID-19, were actively infected with it, or had recovered from it provided the deeply sampled blood TCRbeta repertoires that made up the dataset. The repertoires were released in a freely available public database intended as a resource for research on the immune response to SARS-CoV-2. The samples were drawn from the first 160 participants of the ongoing ImmuneRACE study and from 1,254 subjects provided by 6 global collaborators. Nearly every sample came with metadata listing a de-identified subject ID, COVID-19 status, age in years and sex. Where available, HLA class I and class II types were obtained from metadata supplied by the sample provider rather than from assay-based typing.

The immunoSEQ Assay, a bias-controlled multiplex PCR, was used to amplify TCRbeta CDR3 regions from genomic DNA. Processing in the source paper ran as follows. Nucleated cell counts per sample were estimated from amplification of reference gene primers within the assay. To quantify the absolute abundance of each unique TCRbeta CDR3 rearrangement, sequence reads were collapsed and filtered. For each sample, productive Simpson clonality was calculated by taking the square root of Simpson's diversity index across productive rearrangements. Sourced from immuneACCESS, this table was stored by TCRdb with only in-frame sequences that have V and J called. A share of the clones is absent; for the studies checked, an unresolved V gene accounts for under half, and the remainder has no known explanation. V, J and clone size reflect that table, while D and trimming were determined from the DNA. Across this sample there are about 290,000 clones, with around 81% seen only once. Clones ranked in the top ten supply over 3.5% of the sample.

Broader findings and caveats from the paper: The amount of clinical and demographic metadata varied by source and participant and was provided uncurated.

The sample taken for sequencing was peripheral blood. This clonotype was sampled from a woman aged 50 to 65 with active or convalescent COVID-19. The chain joins TRBV5-1 to TRBJ1-1; 6 matching bases give a weak D call of TRBD1. The DNA sequence is given as TGCGCCAGCAGCTTGGAGGGGGCTGAAGCTTTCTTT. This gives the protein CASSLEGAEAFF.